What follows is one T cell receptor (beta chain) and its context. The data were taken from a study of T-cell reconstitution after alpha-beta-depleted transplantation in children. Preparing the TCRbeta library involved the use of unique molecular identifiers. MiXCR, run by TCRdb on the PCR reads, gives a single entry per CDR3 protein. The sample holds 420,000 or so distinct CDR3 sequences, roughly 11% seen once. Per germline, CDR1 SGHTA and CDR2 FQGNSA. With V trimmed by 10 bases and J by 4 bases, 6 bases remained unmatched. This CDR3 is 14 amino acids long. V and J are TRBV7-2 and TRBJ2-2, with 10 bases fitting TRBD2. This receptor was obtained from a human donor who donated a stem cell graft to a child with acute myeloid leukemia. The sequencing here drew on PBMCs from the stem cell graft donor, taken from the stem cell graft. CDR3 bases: TGTGCCACCCTAGCGGGAGTGGTCACCGGGGAGCTGTTTTTT. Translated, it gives CATLAGVVTGELFF.